The T cell receptor (beta chain) under discussion was sequenced for a study of identical twins. Study results and limitations: The models gave estimates that fell short of the out-of-frame TCR alpha sharing seen in monozygotic twins.

This clonotype came up a few times. What it binds is not known. Each CDR3 protein is one row after TCRdb ran MiXCR on the 5' RACE reads. The profile shows about 730,000 distinct CDR3 sequences, around 20% of them singletons. Another study also made use of these data, one on T cells expressing NK-cell markers.

This TCR was recovered from a woman aged 18-29 years in good health. Sequencing was performed on PBMCs.

This CDR3 reads CSALRLAGPTDTQYF. The CDR3 nucleotides are TGCAGTGCTCTTAGACTAGCGGGACCCACAGATACGCAGTATTTT. The chain employs TRBV20-1 and TRBJ2-3, with TRBD2 matching 11 bases. The CDR3 loop spans 15 amino acids. The V gene's germline CDR1 is DFQATT and CDR2 SNEGSKA (reference sequence). V gave up 5 bases and J gave up 2 bases; unmatched junction bases: 6.